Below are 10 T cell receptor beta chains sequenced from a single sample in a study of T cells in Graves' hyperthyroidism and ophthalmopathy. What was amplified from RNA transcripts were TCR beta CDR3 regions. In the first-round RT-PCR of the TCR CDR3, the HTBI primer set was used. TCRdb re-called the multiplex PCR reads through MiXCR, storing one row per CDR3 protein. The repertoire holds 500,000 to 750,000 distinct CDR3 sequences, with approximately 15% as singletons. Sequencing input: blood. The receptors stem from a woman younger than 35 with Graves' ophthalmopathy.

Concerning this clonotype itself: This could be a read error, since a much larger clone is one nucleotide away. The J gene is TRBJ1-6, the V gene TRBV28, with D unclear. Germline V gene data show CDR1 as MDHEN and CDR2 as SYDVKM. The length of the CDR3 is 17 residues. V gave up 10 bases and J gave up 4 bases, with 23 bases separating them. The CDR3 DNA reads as TGTGCCACCAGACTTCGCCGAGGGCCCCCTTATAATTCACCCCTCCACTTT. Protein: CATRLRRGPPYNSPLHF.

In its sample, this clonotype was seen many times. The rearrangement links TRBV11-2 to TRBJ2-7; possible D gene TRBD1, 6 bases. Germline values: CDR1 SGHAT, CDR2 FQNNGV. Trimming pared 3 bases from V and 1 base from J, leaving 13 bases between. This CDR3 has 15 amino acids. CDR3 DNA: TGTGCCAGCAGCTTTGCGGACAGCGATTCCTACGAGCAGTACTTC. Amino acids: CASSFADSDSYEQYF.

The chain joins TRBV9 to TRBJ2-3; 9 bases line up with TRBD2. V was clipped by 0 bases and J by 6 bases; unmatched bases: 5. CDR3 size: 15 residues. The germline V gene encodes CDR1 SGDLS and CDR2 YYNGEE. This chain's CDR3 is CASSVAWREGDTQYF. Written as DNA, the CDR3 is TGTGCCAGCAGCGTAGCTTGGCGGGAGGGGGATACGCAGTATTTT.

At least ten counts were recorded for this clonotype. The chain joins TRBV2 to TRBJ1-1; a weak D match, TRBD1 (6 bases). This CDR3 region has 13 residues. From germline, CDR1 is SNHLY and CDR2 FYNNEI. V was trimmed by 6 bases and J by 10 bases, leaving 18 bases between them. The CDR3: CASSGDRFYGAFF. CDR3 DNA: TGTGCCAGCAGCGGCGACAGGTTCTACGGAGCTTTCTTT.

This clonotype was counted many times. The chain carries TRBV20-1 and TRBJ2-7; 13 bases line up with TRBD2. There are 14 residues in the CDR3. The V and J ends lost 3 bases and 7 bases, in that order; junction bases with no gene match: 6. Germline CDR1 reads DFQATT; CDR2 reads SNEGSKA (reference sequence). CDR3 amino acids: CSASSTSGRLEQYF. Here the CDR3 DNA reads TGCAGTGCTAGCTCGACTAGCGGGAGGTTAGAGCAGTACTTC.

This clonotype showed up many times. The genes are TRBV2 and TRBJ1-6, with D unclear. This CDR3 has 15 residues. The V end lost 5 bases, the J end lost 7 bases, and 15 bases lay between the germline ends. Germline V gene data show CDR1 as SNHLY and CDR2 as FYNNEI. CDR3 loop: CASSRRTGGNSPLHF. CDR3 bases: TGTGCCAGCAGTCGACGGACGGGAGGCAATTCACCCCTCCACTTT.

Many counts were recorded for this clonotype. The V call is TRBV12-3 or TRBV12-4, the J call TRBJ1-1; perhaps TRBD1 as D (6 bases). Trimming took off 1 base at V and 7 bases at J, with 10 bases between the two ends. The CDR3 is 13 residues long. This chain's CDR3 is CASSLDRALEAFF. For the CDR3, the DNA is TGTGCCAGCAGTTTAGACAGGGCTCTTGAAGCTTTCTTT.

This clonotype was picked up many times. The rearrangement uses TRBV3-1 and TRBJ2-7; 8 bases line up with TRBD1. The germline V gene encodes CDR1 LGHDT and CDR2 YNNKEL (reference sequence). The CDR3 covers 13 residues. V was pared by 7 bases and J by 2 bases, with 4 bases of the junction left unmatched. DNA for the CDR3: TGTGCCAGCACCATGACAGGGGCCTACGAGCAGTACTTC. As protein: CASTMTGAYEQYF.

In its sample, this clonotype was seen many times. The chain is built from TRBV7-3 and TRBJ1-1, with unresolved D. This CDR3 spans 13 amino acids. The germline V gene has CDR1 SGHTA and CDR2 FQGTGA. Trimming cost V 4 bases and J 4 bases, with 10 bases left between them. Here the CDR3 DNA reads TGTGCCAGCAGCTCCATTGAGGGCACTGAAGCTTTCTTT. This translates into CASSSIEGTEAFF.

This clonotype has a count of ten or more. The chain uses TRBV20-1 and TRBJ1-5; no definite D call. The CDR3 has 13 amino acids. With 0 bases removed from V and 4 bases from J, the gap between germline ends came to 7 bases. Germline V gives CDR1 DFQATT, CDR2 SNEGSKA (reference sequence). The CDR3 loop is CSARESRNQPQHF. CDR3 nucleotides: TGCAGTGCTAGAGAGTCACGGAATCAGCCCCAGCATTTT.